Given below is one TCR beta chain in context. This sample was included in a study of blood T cell repertoires in COVID-19. Study information: Both acute and convalescent COVID-19 samples were obtained from the United States, Italy and Spain. PBMCs, B-cell-depleted T cells, or T cells provided the cDNA or gDNA that made up the material.

Original handling: Using reference gene primer amplification, nucleated cell counts were estimated. Using immunoSEQ multiplex PCR, the repertoire was profiled, and TCRdb retains in-frame clones only, with some absent. Clone size and the V and J calls come from that table; the DNA yielded D and trimming. Of roughly 150,000 clones listed, approximately 83% are singletons. Trimming left V 2 bases short and J 0 bases short, with 11 bases between. In germline, CDR1 is LGHDT, CDR2 YNNKEL (reference sequence). There are 15 residues in the CDR3. What was sequenced was peripheral blood. This receptor was identified in a woman of 80 years or more with acute or convalescent COVID-19. V gene TRBV3-1 (or the pseudogene TRBV3-2) combines with J gene TRBJ2-7; D is perhaps TRBD2 (5 bases). The CDR3 DNA reads TGTGCCAGCAGCCAAACCTCGCGGGTCTCCTACGAGCAGTACTTC. Its protein product is CASSQTSRVSYEQYF.